This T cell receptor beta chain emerged from a study of blood T cell repertoires in COVID-19. The CDR3 spans 19 residues. In germline, CDR1 is SGHVS, CDR2 FQNEAQ. V was pared by 3 bases and J by 3 bases, with 13 bases of the junction left unmatched. Data came from immunoSEQ multiplex PCR; TCRdb stores just in-frame clones and leaves some out. The sample carries approximately 200,000 clones, 85% to 90% recorded once. Sequencing input: peripheral blood. The chain has TRBV7-8 and TRBJ2-2; TRBD1 aligns across 10 bases. This clonotype was sampled from a man aged 50 to 60 with acute or convalescent COVID-19. CDR3 residues: CASSFVVTGGASDTGELFF. CDR3 nucleotide sequence: TGTGCCAGCAGCTTTGTCGTGACAGGGGGCGCTTCTGACACCGGGGAGCTGTTTTTT.